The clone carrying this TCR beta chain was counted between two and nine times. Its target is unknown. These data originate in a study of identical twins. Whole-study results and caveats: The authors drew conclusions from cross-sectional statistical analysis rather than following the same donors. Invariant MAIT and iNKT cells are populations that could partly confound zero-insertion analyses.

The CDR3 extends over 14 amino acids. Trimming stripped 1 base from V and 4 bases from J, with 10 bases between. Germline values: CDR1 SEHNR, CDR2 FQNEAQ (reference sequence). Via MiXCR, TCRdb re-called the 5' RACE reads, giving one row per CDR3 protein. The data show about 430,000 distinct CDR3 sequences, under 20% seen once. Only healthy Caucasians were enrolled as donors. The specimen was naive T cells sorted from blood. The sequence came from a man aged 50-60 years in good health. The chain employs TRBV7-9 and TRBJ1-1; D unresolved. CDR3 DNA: TGTGCCAGCAGCTTAGAGGCCAGAGGCACTGAAGCTTTCTTT. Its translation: CASSLEARGTEAFF. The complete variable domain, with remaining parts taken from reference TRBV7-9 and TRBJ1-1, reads DTGVSQNPRHKITKRGQNVTFRCDPISEHNRLYWYRQTLGQGPEFLTYFQNEAQLEKSRLLSDRFSAERPKGSFSTLEIQRTEQGDSAMYLCASSLEARGTEAFFGQGTRLTVV.